The 9 T cell receptor beta chains below come from one sample, sequenced in a study of identical twins (dated by TCRdb to about 2016). Library prep was done by 5' RACE. Sequencing used an Illumina HiSeq 2000. TCRdb reworked the public reads: Q25 trimming with fastp, MiXCR clone assembly, productive beta chains retained. Rows are combined by CDR3 protein, so each entry shows the most common genes and DNA. A total of 690,000 or so distinct CDR3 sequences appear in this sample, over 8.5% of them only once. 0.75% to 1% of the sample rests with the top ten. Separately, the same data were catalogued under a study of yellow fever vaccine responses in identical twins.

The sample consisted of PBMCs. The receptors stem from a woman between 18 and 29 years old in good health.

The sample holds a few counts of this clonotype. The gene calls are TRBV5-6 and TRBJ1-1; D unresolved. Germline CDR1 SGHDT, CDR2 YYEEEE. This CDR3 is built from 15 residues. Trimming cost V 0 bases and J 1 base, with 10 bases left between them. Here the CDR3 reads CASSLGLSRNTEAFF. Written as DNA, the CDR3 is TGTGCCAGCAGCTTGGGGCTTAGTAGGAACACTGAAGCTTTCTTT. Together with reference TRBV5-6 and TRBJ1-1, the CDR3 gives the full variable domain: DAGVTQSPTHLIKTRGQQVTLRCSPKSGHDTVSWYQQALGQGPQFIFQYYEEEERQRGNFPDRFSGHQFPNYSSELNVNALLLGDSALYLCASSLGLSRNTEAFFGQGTRLTVV.

This clonotype was counted ten times or more. The chain has TRBV7-9 and TRBJ2-1; D possibly corresponds to TRBD2 (5 bases). CDR3 length equals 15 residues. Germline V lookup: CDR1 SEHNR, CDR2 FQNEAQ (reference sequence). Trimming left V 6 bases short and J 0 bases short, with 12 bases between. The DNA for the CDR3 is TGTGCCAGCAGTCTAACTAGGAGCTCCTACAATGAGCAGTTCTTC. Amino acid sequence: CASSLTRSSYNEQFF.

This clonotype was picked up many times. The chain combines TRBV2 with TRBJ2-4, with 9 bases lining up with TRBD1. Germline lookup yields CDR1 SNHLY and CDR2 FYNNEI. Trimming took 5 bases from V and 1 from J; bases not matched to a gene: 9. The CDR3 covers 17 residues. The CDR3 reads CASSLKQGALAKNIQYF. The CDR3 bases are TGTGCCAGCAGTCTTAAACAGGGGGCGCTGGCCAAAAACATTCAGTACTTC.

The chain links TRBV7-3 to TRBJ2-1, with D perhaps TRBD1 (5 bases). Germline V gives CDR1 SGHTA, CDR2 FQGTGA. Trimming took off 2 bases at V and 0 bases at J, with 20 bases between the two ends. The CDR3 is made up of 19 amino acids. The CDR3 DNA is TGTGCCAGCAGCTTATTTGGTTCCGTTACAGACAGCTCCTACAATGAGCAGTTCTTC. This encodes CASSLFGSVTDSSYNEQFF.

The chain links TRBV6-2 or TRBV6-3 to TRBJ1-2, with D perhaps matching TRBD1 (5 bases). The CDR3 totals 12 residues. V was shortened by 2 bases and J by 7 bases, with 8 bases between the two germline ends. Germline loops: CDR1 MNHEY, CDR2 SVGEGT. This CDR3 is CASSYEGRGYTF. CDR3 bases: TGTGCCAGCAGTTACGAGGGACGTGGCTACACCTTC.

This chain uses TRBV7-9 with TRBJ1-1, with D unclear. The CDR3 spans 11 residues. Trimming took off 1 base at V and 8 bases at J, with 5 bases between the two ends. Germline loops: CDR1 SEHNR, CDR2 FQNEAQ (reference sequence). DNA of the CDR3: TGTGCCAGCAGCTTAGGGAAAGAAGCTTTCTTT. Its protein product is CASSLGKEAFF.

The chain recombines TRBV5-1 with TRBJ2-1, with TRBD2 matching over 13 bases. The CDR3 loop spans 14 amino acids. Germline V gives CDR1 SGHRS, CDR2 YFSETQ. V gave up 4 bases and J gave up 12 bases; unmatched junction bases: 7. CDR3 bases: TGCGCCAGCAGCCTGGGACTAGCGGGAAGTTTGCAGTTCTTC. This sequence encodes CASSLGLAGSLQFF. The full variable domain, with the rest looked up from reference TRBV5-1 and TRBJ2-1, is KAGVTQTPRYLIKTRGQQVTLSCSPISGHRSVSWYQQTPGQGLQFLFEYFSETQRNKGNFPGRFSGRQFSNSRSEMNVSTLELGDSALYLCASSLGLAGSLQFFGPGTRLTVL.

This clonotype has only a few counts. The chain recombines TRBV7-9 with TRBJ1-5; unclear D gene. This CDR3 has 15 residues. Trimming stripped 3 bases from V and 2 bases from J, with 11 bases between. Germline CDR1 is SEHNR and CDR2 is FQNEAQ (reference sequence). The CDR3 loop is CASSFRGEGNQPQHF. CDR3 coding DNA: TGTGCCAGCAGCTTTCGGGGAGAGGGCAATCAGCCCCAGCATTTT.

This clonotype was found a few times. The chain links TRBV2 to TRBJ2-5; maybe TRBD2 (5 bases). The CDR3 totals 15 residues. Germline CDR1 and CDR2: SNHLY and FYNNEI. Trimming took off 8 bases at V and 1 base at J, with 17 bases between the two ends. In DNA form, the CDR3 reads TGTGCCAGCGGCAGAATGGGAGACCCCCAAGAGACCCAGTACTTC. It translates to CASGRMGDPQETQYF.